This T cell receptor (beta chain) was recovered during a study of OX40 agonist ivuxolimab in advanced cancers. The protocol was immunoSEQ multiplex PCR, while the TCRdb copy is restricted to in-frame clones and leaves out a portion. The sample has over 100,000 clones; more than 85% are singletons. This clonotype originated in an adult with an advanced solid tumor such as melanoma, head and neck, liver or kidney cancer. Material: CD4+ or CD8+ T cells sorted from blood, obtained in a trial of the OX40 agonist ivuxolimab.

The CDR3 nucleotides read TGTGCCACCAGCAGAGATCAGCTTAGAAATGAGCAGTTCTTC. Amino acids: CATSRDQLRNEQFF. The V call is TRBV15, the J call TRBJ2-1, with D uncertain. With 0 bases removed from V and 7 bases from J, the gap between germline ends came to 10 bases. Germline assignment: CDR1 LNHNV and CDR2 YYDKDF (reference sequence). The CDR3 runs 14 residues.